The clone carrying this T cell receptor beta chain has a handful of counts. This specimen belongs to a study of beta chain features in type 1 diabetes. Isolated RNA was reverse transcribed in full, so expressed TCRB transcripts were sequenced. Only in-frame clones appear in the TCRdb table, and some are missing; sequencing was by immunoSEQ multiplex PCR. The data hold roughly 310,000 clones, with approximately 10% observed a single time. V lost 6 bases and J 1 base, leaving 9 bases between the germline ends. Germline V gives CDR1 MNHEY, CDR2 SVGAGI. The CDR3 runs 13 residues. Sorting that relied on CD45RO/CCR7/CD25/CD127/CD95/CD27 yielded CD4+ naive, central memory, regulatory and stem cell-like memory cells.

Sequenced: naive CD4+ T cells from blood. The genes are TRBV6-5 and TRBJ1-1; the D is unclear. The receptor was isolated from a woman younger than 45 in good health. The DNA of the CDR3 is TGTGCCAGCAGACCCTACAGGAACACTGAAGCTTTCTTT. Translated, it gives CASRPYRNTEAFF.